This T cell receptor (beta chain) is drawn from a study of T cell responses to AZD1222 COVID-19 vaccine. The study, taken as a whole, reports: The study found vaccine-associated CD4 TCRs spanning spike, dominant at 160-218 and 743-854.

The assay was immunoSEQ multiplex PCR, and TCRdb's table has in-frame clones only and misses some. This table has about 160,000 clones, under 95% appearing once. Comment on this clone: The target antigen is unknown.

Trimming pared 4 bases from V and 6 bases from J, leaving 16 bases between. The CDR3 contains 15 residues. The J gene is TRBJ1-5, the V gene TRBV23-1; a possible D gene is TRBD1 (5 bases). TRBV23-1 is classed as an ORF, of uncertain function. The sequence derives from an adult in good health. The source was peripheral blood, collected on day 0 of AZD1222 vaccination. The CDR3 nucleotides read TGCGCCAGCAGTCTTTCTTCCCGGGACCCTCAGCCCCAGCATTTT. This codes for CASSLSSRDPQPQHF.